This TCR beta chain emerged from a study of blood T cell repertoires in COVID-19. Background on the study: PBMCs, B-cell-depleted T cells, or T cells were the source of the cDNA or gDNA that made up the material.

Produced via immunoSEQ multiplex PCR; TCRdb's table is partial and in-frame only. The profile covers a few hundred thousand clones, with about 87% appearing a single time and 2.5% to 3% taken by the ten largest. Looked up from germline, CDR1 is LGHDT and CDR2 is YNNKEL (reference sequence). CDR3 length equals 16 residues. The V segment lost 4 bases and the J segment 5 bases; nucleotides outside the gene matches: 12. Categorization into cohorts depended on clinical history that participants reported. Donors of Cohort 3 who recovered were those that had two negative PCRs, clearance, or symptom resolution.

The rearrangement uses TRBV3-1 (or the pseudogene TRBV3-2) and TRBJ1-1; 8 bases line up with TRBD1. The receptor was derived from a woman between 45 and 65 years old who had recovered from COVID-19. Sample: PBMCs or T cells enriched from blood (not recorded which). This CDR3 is CASSPTPGGWGTEAFF. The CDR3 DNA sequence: TGTGCCAGCAGCCCAACACCAGGGGGCTGGGGGACTGAAGCTTTCTTT.